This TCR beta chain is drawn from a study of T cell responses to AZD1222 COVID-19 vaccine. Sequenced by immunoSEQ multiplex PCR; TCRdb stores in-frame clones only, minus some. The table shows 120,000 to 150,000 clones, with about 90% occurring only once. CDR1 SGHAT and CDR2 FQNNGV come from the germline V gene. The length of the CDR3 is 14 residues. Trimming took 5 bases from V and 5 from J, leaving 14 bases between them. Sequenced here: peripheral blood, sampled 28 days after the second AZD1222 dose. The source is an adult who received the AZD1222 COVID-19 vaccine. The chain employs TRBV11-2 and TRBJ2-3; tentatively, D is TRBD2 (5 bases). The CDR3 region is CASSRGLGKDTQYF. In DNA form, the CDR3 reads TGTGCCAGCAGCCGCGGACTGGGAAAAGATACGCAGTATTTT.